The clone carrying this T cell receptor (beta chain) was seen a handful of times. CDR1 LGHNA and CDR2 YSLEER come from the germline V gene. The CDR3 runs to 14 residues. The V end lost 2 bases, the J end lost 0 bases, and 8 bases lay between the germline ends. The PCR ran on 60 Vbeta and 13 Jbeta primers. Generated by immunoSEQ multiplex PCR, the TCRdb table keeps only in-frame clones and is missing some. The data hold more than 150,000 clones, with roughly 87% observed a single time. The sample belongs to a study of cytomegalovirus exposure and HLA in healthy donors. Looking at the study overall: Around 77 million unique TCRs from HLA-typed donors made up an early data release.

The material sequenced was PBMCs. This sequence originates from a man aged 35-49 years in good health and CMV-seronegative. The rearrangement links TRBV4-3 to TRBJ2-7; D is unresolved. CDR3: CASSQSRSSYEQYF. The CDR3 DNA is TGCGCCAGCAGCCAATCTAGGAGCTCCTACGAGCAGTACTTC.